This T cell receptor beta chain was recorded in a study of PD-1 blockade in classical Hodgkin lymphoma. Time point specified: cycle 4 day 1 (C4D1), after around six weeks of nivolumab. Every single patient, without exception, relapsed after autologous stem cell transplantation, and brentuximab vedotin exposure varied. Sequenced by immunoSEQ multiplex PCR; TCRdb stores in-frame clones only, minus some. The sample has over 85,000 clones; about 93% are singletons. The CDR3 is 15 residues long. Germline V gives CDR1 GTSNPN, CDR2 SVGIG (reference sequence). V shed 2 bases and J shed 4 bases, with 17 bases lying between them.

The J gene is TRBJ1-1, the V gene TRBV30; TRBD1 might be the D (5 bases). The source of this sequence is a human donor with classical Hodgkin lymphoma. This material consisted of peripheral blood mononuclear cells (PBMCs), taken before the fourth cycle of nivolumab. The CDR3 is CAWSSPSGSATEAFF. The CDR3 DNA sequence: TGTGCCTGGAGTTCCCCGTCAGGGTCGGCCACTGAAGCTTTCTTT.